A single sample is the source of the 18 T cell receptor beta chains below, sequenced in a study of T cell responses to AZD1222 COVID-19 vaccine. The method was immunoSEQ multiplex PCR; TCRdb's version includes in-frame clones alone and lacks a portion of them. The sample comprises 180,000 or so clones, about 93% of which are singletons, and approximately 0.58% rests with the top ten. Specimen: peripheral blood, collected on day 0 of AZD1222 vaccination. Receptor source: an adult in good health.

Notes on this clone: The same CDR3 also results from other DNA sequences found in this sample. The chain recombines TRBV12-3 or TRBV12-4 with TRBJ1-2; 7 positions match TRBD1. Unmatched junction bases numbered 4, after V lost 6 bases and J lost 3 bases. The CDR3 is 13 residues long. CDR3 loop: CASSPDRDYGYTF. The CDR3 region has the DNA TGTGCCAGCAGCCCCGACAGGGACTATGGCTACACCTTC.

A remark on this clone: The germline gene is not matched at one end of the junction; a read error may be the cause. The CDR3 spells CASSEFGQGSHEQYF. CDR3 coding DNA: TGTGCCAGCAGTGAATTTGGACAGGGCTCCCACGAGCAGTACTTC. The chain couples TRBV2 to TRBJ2-7; 8 bases fit TRBD1. This CDR3 has 15 amino acids. Germline CDR1 SNHLY, CDR2 FYNNEI.

The gene calls are TRBV5-1 and TRBJ1-1, with D possibly being TRBD1 (5 bases). V lost 8 bases and J 3 bases, leaving 8 bases between the germline ends. The germline CDR1 and CDR2 sequences are SGHRS and YFSETQ. The CDR3 is 11 residues long. The CDR3 DNA follows: TGCGCCAGTTCGGGACACACTGAAGCTTTCTTT. This codes for CASSGHTEAFF.

The J gene is TRBJ1-1, the V gene TRBV5-1; 7 nucleotides line up with TRBD1. Germline V lookup: CDR1 SGHRS, CDR2 YFSETQ. V was pared by 4 bases and J by 2 bases, with 8 bases of the junction left unmatched. This CDR3 comprises 15 residues. The chain's CDR3 is CASSVTGAVNTEAFF. The CDR3 bases are TGCGCCAGCAGCGTCACAGGGGCCGTTAACACTGAAGCTTTCTTT.

The chain uses TRBV3-1 (or the pseudogene TRBV3-2) and TRBJ1-1; D unclear. CDR3 length: 16 amino acids. The germline CDR1 and CDR2 sequences are LGHDT and YNNKEL (reference sequence). Trimming cost V 2 bases and J 1 base, with 14 bases left between them. As DNA, the CDR3 is TGTGCCAGCAGCCAAACCCGGCGGACGAAGAACACTGAAGCTTTCTTT. It is translated as CASSQTRRTKNTEAFF.

V and J are TRBV6-6 and TRBJ1-3; D perhaps matches TRBD1 (5 bases). Germline loops: CDR1 MNHNY, CDR2 SVGAGI (reference sequence). The CDR3 totals 14 residues. Deletions cut 7 bases from V and 12 bases from J, with 22 bases between. For the CDR3, the DNA is TGTGCCAGCAAACCGGGGACTCTCGGCCAAGGCATATATTTT. Its protein product is CASKPGTLGQGIYF.

This chain joins TRBV10-3 and TRBJ2-1; D gene unclear. Trimming stripped 2 bases from V and 10 bases from J, with 12 bases between. This CDR3 spans 13 amino acids. Germline V lookup: CDR1 ENHRY, CDR2 SYGVKD. The CDR3 DNA reads as TGTGCCATCAGTGAGCCAGAACCTAACGAGCAGTTCTTC. It encodes CAISEPEPNEQFF.

V is TRBV3-1 (or the pseudogene TRBV3-2) and J is TRBJ2-7; TRBD2 agrees at 14 bases. The germline V gene encodes CDR1 LGHDT and CDR2 YNNKEL (reference sequence). The CDR3 covers 16 residues. The V and J ends lost 5 bases and 6 bases, in that order; junction bases with no gene match: 9. The CDR3 here is CASSTHRGLAGVEQYF. The CDR3 DNA sequence: TGTGCCAGCAGCACCCATCGGGGACTAGCGGGAGTCGAGCAGTACTTC.

The chain joins TRBV27 to TRBJ1-2, with D tentatively TRBD1 (5 bases). The CDR3 runs to 13 residues. Trimming took 8 bases from V and 3 from J, leaving 13 bases between them. Germline lookup yields CDR1 MNHEY and CDR2 SMNVEV (reference sequence). The CDR3, as DNA: TGTGCCAGCCGACAGCGGTTAGACTATGGCTACACCTTC. Its translation is CASRQRLDYGYTF.

This clone occurred a few times. V is TRBV5-8 and J is TRBJ2-7; 11 bases line up with TRBD2. The CDR3 length is 16 residues. In germline, CDR1 is SGHTS, CDR2 YDEGEE. J was trimmed by 6 bases and V by 0 bases; bases with no gene match: 8. CDR3 sequence reads: CASSLVSGRASAEQYF. The CDR3 DNA follows: TGTGCCAGCAGCTTGGTTAGCGGGAGGGCCTCCGCCGAGCAGTACTTC.

The V and J genes are TRBV6-5 and TRBJ1-2; D call uncertain. The V gene's germline CDR1 is MNHEY and CDR2 SVGAGI. The CDR3 totals 13 residues. V dropped 0 bases and J dropped 8 bases, with 10 bases sitting between them. The DNA for the CDR3 is TGTGCCAGCAGTTACTCAGGGTGGCAGGGCTACACCTTC. Translated, it gives CASSYSGWQGYTF.

This clone was counted a single time. The chain recombines TRBV12-3 or TRBV12-4 with TRBJ1-5, with D hard to call. Deletions cut 3 bases from V and 9 bases from J, with 12 bases between. The CDR3 consists of 13 residues. CDR3 nucleotides: TGTGCCAGCAGTTTTACAAACCAATGGCCCCAGCATTTT. Translation: CASSFTNQWPQHF.

In this sample, this clone turned up once. The V and J genes are TRBV5-5 and TRBJ1-1; a weak D match, TRBD1 (5 bases). CDR3 length equals 14 residues. The V end lost 0 bases, the J end lost 7 bases, and 13 bases lay between the germline ends. The germline gives CDR1 SGHKS, CDR2 YYEKEE (reference sequence). The CDR3, as DNA: TGTGCCAGCAGCTTGGGGGCAAGGGGAGTTGAAGCTTTCTTT. Encoded protein: CASSLGARGVEAFF.

This clone has just a few counts. The rearrangement links TRBV27 to TRBJ2-7; the D gene is possibly TRBD2 (6 bases). Per the germline V gene, CDR1 is MNHEY and CDR2 is SMNVEV (reference sequence). Trimming shortened V by 2 bases and J by 7 bases, and 18 bases separated the two germline ends. This CDR3 comprises 15 residues. The DNA for the CDR3 is TGTGCCAGCAGTTTAGTGGCGGGGTCGCTTGATGAGCAGTACTTC. It encodes CASSLVAGSLDEQYF.

The chain joins TRBV7-9 to TRBJ2-1; 7 bases map to TRBD2. The CDR3 runs to 12 residues. J lost 13 bases, V lost 6 bases, and 9 bases had no gene match. Germline assignment: CDR1 SEHNR and CDR2 FQNEAQ (reference sequence). CDR3 sequence: CASSRGGRDQFF. The CDR3 DNA sequence: TGTGCCAGCAGTCGGGGAGGGCGAGATCAGTTCTTC.

The chain links TRBV25-1 to TRBJ2-7; a possible D gene is TRBD2 (6 bases). The CDR3 totals 13 residues. Germline V gene data show CDR1 as MGHDK and CDR2 as SYGVNS. V lost 5 bases to trimming and J lost 2 bases, with 10 bases between them. CDR3 protein: CASSPPGAYEQYF. The CDR3, as DNA: TGTGCCAGCAGTCCGCCGGGAGCCTACGAGCAGTACTTC.

V is TRBV10-3 and J is TRBJ1-2, with D possibly TRBD1 on 5 matching bases. Germline lookup yields CDR1 ENHRY and CDR2 SYGVKD. Deletions cut 4 bases from V and 3 bases from J, with 12 bases between. The CDR3 length is 14 residues. The CDR3 loop is CAISAGRVDYGYTF. CDR3 nucleotides: TGTGCCATCAGTGCTGGCAGGGTAGACTATGGCTACACCTTC.

The J gene is TRBJ2-5, the V gene TRBV3-1 (or the pseudogene TRBV3-2); TRBD1 might be the D (6 bases). V lost 0 bases, J lost 5 bases, and 13 bases lay in between. Germline CDR1 LGHDT, CDR2 YNNKEL (reference sequence). There are 15 residues in the CDR3. CDR3 amino acids: CASSQEGASRETQYF. CDR3 coding DNA: TGTGCCAGCAGCCAAGAGGGGGCTAGCAGGGAGACCCAGTACTTC.